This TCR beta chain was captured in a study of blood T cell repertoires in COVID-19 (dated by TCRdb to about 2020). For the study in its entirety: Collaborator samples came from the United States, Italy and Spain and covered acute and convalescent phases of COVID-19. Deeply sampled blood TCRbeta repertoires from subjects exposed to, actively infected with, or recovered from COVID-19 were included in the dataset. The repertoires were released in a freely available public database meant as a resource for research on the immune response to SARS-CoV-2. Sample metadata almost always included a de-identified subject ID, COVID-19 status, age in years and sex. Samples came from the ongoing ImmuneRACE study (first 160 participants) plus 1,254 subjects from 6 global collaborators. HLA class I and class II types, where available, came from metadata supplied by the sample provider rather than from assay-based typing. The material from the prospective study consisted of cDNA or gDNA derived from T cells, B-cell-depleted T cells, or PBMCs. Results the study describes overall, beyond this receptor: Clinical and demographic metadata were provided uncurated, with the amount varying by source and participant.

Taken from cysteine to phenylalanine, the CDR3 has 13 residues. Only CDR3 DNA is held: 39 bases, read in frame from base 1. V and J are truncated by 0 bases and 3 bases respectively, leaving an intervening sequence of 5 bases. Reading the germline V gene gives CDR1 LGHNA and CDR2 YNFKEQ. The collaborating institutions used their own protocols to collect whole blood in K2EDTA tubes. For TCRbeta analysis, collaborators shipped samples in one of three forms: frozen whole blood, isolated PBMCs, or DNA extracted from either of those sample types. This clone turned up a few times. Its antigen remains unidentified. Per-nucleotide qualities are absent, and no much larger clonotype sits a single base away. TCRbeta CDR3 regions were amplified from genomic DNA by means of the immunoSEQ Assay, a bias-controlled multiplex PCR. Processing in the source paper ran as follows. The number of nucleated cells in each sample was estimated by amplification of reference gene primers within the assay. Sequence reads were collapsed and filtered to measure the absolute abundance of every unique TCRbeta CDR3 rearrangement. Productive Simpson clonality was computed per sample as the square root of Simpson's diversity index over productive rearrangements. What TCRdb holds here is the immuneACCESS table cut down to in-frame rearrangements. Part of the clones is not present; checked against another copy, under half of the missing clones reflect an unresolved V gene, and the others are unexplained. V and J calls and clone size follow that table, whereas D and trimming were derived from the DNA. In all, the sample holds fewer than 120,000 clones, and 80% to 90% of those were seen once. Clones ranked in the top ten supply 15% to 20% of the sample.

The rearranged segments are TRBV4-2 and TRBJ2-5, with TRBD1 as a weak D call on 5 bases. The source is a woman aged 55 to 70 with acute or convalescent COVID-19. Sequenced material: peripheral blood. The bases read TGTGCCAGCAGCCAAGACAGGGAAGAGACCCAGTACTTC. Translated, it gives CASSQDREETQYF.